The next 18 T cell receptor beta chains were all read from a single sample in a study of cytomegalovirus exposure and HLA in healthy donors (dated by TCRdb to 2016 to 2017). The library was generated by the immunoSEQ multiplex PCR assay. For the multiplex PCR, a mixture combining 60 forward primers for TCR Vbeta segments and 13 reverse primers for TCR Jbeta segments was used. TCRdb provides this immuneACCESS table in a form limited to in-frame rearrangements. Some clones are lacking; in checked studies, under half of them reflect an unresolved V gene, and why the rest are absent is not known. The sample table holds about 130,000 clones, of which roughly 79% were seen once. The ten largest clones capture about 1.8% of the sample. The sequenced sample was PBMCs. The receptors were gathered from a woman aged 40 to 50 in good health and CMV-seronegative.

This clone was counted a single time. The rearrangement links TRBV5-1 to TRBJ2-3; TRBD1 matches 11 bases. CDR1 is SGHRS and CDR2 is YFSETQ in the germline V gene. The CDR3 runs 14 residues. V shed 6 bases and J 4 bases; nucleotides not matched to a gene: 4. The CDR3 bases are TGCGCCAGCAAAGTGGGACAGGGGGCAGATACGCAGTATTTT. Its protein product is CASKVGQGADTQYF.

This clone was counted between two and nine times. CDR3 in DNA: TGTGCCAGTAGTATTGGAGGGCTCCCGAGAACGGAGGAAGCTTTCTTT. It yields the protein CASSIGGLPRTEEAFF. J is TRBJ1-1 and V is TRBV19; D gene ambiguous. With 3 bases removed from V and 8 bases from J, the gap between germline ends came to 22 bases. This CDR3 region has 16 residues. Germline assignment: CDR1 LNHDA and CDR2 SQIVND (reference sequence).

Concerning this clone: The sample carries other DNA sequences with the same CDR3. The chain carries TRBV29-1 and TRBJ2-5, with a tentative D call TRBD1 (6 bases). The V gene's germline CDR1 is SQVTM and CDR2 ANQGSEA. Trimming stripped 3 bases from V and 4 bases from J, with 9 bases between. This CDR3 comprises 12 residues. CDR3 in DNA: TGCAGCGTTGACAGGGGAAGAGAGACCCAGTACTTC. Translation: CSVDRGRETQYF.

This clone has more than one count but fewer than ten. The chain employs TRBV25-1 and TRBJ1-1; D is perhaps TRBD1 (6 bases). This CDR3 is built from 12 residues. Germline-derived CDR1 and CDR2 are MGHDK and SYGVNS. The V end was cut by 2 bases, the J end by 11 bases, with 12 bases between. CDR3 DNA: TGTGCCAGCAGTGAAGGGGGCCGAGGGGCTTTCTTT. It translates to CASSEGGRGAFF.

This clone appeared a single time. The chain employs TRBV29-1 and TRBJ2-7; 8 nucleotides align to TRBD1. Germline V CDR1 and CDR2: SQVTM, ANQGSEA. V dropped 3 bases and J dropped 2; count of bases not matched to a gene: 6. The CDR3 length is 14 residues. CDR3 residues: CSVEGRGQTYEQYF. CDR3 sequence (DNA): TGCAGCGTTGAGGGCAGGGGGCAAACCTACGAGCAGTACTTC.

A word on this clone: Sequence at one end of the junction differs from germline and may be a read error. The rearrangement links TRBV7-9 to TRBJ2-6, with D perhaps matching TRBD1 (5 bases). The CDR3 is 13 amino acids. Germline lookup yields CDR1 SEHNR and CDR2 FQNEAQ (reference sequence). Written as DNA, the CDR3 is TGTGCCAGCACAAAGTCTGGGGCCAACGGCCTGACTTTC. It codes for CASTKSGANGLTF.

The V call is TRBV27, the J call TRBJ2-7, with TRBD1 matching 12 bases. V lost 6 bases, J lost 6 bases, and 12 bases stayed unmatched. This CDR3 is built from 16 residues. Per the germline V gene, CDR1 is MNHEY and CDR2 is SMNVEV (reference sequence). DNA of the CDR3: TGTGCCAGCAGGCGAGCACCGGGACAGGGGGCGACCGAGCAGTACTTC. Translated, it gives CASRRAPGQGATEQYF.

This rearrangement joins TRBV29-1 to TRBJ2-3; D is perhaps TRBD2 (6 bases). Germline loops: CDR1 SQVTM, CDR2 ANQGSEA. Trimming cost V 5 bases and J 2 bases, with 26 bases left between them. This CDR3 region has 18 residues. CDR3 in DNA: TGCAGCGTTAAAAAAGGCCAGCGGGTGAGTTCTTCCACAGATACGCAGTATTTT. This sequence encodes CSVKKGQRVSSSTDTQYF.

The rearrangement uses TRBV19 and TRBJ1-1; D may be TRBD1 (6 bases). CDR1 LNHDA and CDR2 SQIVND come from the germline V gene (reference sequence). The ends were cut back, 5 bases at V and 3 bases at J, with 13 bases in the middle. The CDR3 runs 14 residues. Here the CDR3 DNA reads TGTGCCAGTAGTTGGCTGGGACATGACACTGAAGCTTTCTTT. Its protein is CASSWLGHDTEAFF.

The rearrangement links TRBV7-3 to TRBJ1-1; 7 bases agree with TRBD1. The germline CDR1 and CDR2 sequences are SGHTA and FQGTGA. Losses at the gene ends were 4 bases for V and 1 base for J; bases not matched to a gene: 9. There are 16 residues in the CDR3. The CDR3 is CASSSQGLRGNTEAFF. The CDR3 bases are TGTGCCAGCAGCTCACAGGGGTTGAGGGGGAACACTGAAGCTTTCTTT.

Many counts were recorded for this clone. V usage is TRBV10-3 and J usage is TRBJ1-5; 8 nucleotides align to TRBD1. Germline loops: CDR1 ENHRY, CDR2 SYGVKD. The length of the CDR3 is 14 residues. V was pared by 3 bases and J by 6 bases, with 4 bases of the junction left unmatched. The CDR3 here is CAISDGQGTQPQHF. The CDR3 DNA sequence: TGTGCCATCAGTGACGGACAGGGTACTCAGCCCCAGCATTTT.

This sequence joins TRBV27 and TRBJ1-1; possibly TRBD1 for D (5 bases). There are 14 residues in the CDR3. Between the trimmed V and J ends, which lost 0 bases and 2 bases, there was a span of 7 bases. Per germline, CDR1 MNHEY and CDR2 SMNVEV (reference sequence). The CDR3 loop reads CASSLSGGNTEAFF. The CDR3 coding sequence is TGTGCCAGCAGTTTATCGGGGGGTAACACTGAAGCTTTCTTT.

This chain links TRBV28 with TRBJ1-5; D possibly corresponds to TRBD1 (6 bases). From germline, CDR1 is MDHEN and CDR2 SYDVKM. The CDR3 consists of 15 residues. V lost 6 bases to trimming and J lost 3 bases, with 15 bases between them. DNA for the CDR3: TGTGCCAGCAGGACGGACAGATCATACAATCAGCCCCAGCATTTT. The encoded protein is CASRTDRSYNQPQHF.

The rearrangement uses TRBV29-1 and TRBJ2-1; TRBD2 matches 9 bases. V gave up 6 bases and J gave up 1 base; unmatched junction bases: 7. Germline CDR1 reads SQVTM; CDR2 reads ANQGSEA. The length of the CDR3 is 15 residues. The CDR3 region has the DNA TGCAGCGTGGCCAGACTAGCGGAGTCCTACAATGAGCAGTTCTTC. It yields the protein CSVARLAESYNEQFF.

The rearrangement uses TRBV11-1 and TRBJ2-7, with 13 bases that match TRBD2. The V and J ends lost 5 bases and 6 bases, in that order; junction bases with no gene match: 10. The CDR3 runs 16 residues. Per germline, CDR1 SGHAT and CDR2 FQDESV (reference sequence). The CDR3 loop reads CASSGTSGGAPGEQYF. CDR3 sequence (DNA): TGTGCCAGCAGCGGAACTAGCGGGGGGGCACCCGGCGAGCAGTACTTC.

This clone was seen only a few times. The junction differs from germline at one of its ends, possibly a read error. The V and J genes are TRBV2 and TRBJ2-6, with TRBD1 as a possible D gene (5 bases). The CDR3 loop spans 14 amino acids. Germline V gene sequence: CDR1 SNHLY, CDR2 FYNNEI. The CDR3 spells CASRVRSGANGLTF. The CDR3, as DNA: TGTGCCAGCAGGGTCCGATCTGGGGCCAACGGCCTGACTTTC.

The genes are TRBV5-1 and TRBJ1-4, with D unresolved. The CDR3 spans 14 residues. Trimming removed 0 bases from V and 2 bases from J, with 5 bases in between. The germline CDR1 and CDR2 sequences are SGHRS and YFSETQ. CDR3 sequence: CASSLGPTNEKLFF. CDR3 DNA: TGCGCCAGCAGCTTGGGGCCCACTAATGAAAAACTGTTTTTT.

The gene calls are TRBV18 and TRBJ2-5, with 10 bases identical to TRBD2. Germline loops: CDR1 KGHSH, CDR2 LQKENI. J was trimmed by 3 bases and V by 3 bases; bases with no gene match: 4. This CDR3 is 15 amino acids long. DNA of the CDR3: TGTGCCAGCTCACCTCCCCTAGCGGGAGAAGAGACCCAGTACTTC. Its translation is CASSPPLAGEETQYF. Together with reference TRBV18 and TRBJ2-5, the CDR3 gives the full variable domain: NAGVMQNPRHLVRRRGQEARLRCSPMKGHSHVYWYRQLPEEGLKFMVYLQKENIIDESGMPKERFSAEFPKEGPSILRIQQVVRGDSAAYFCASSPPLAGEETQYFGPGTRLLVL.